Listed below are T cell receptor beta chains from one sample, sequenced in a study of graft-versus-host responses after intestinal transplantation. Clones were sequenced by immunoSEQ multiplex PCR, and TCRdb holds only the in-frame ones, with some missing. This sample has about 100,000 clones, with over 80% found just once. No antigen has been assigned to these receptors. This specimen consisted of unstimulated CD8+ T cells sorted from spleen or lymph node cells, obtained before intestinal transplant. These receptors were collected from a human donor who received an intestinal transplant. The CDR3 runs from the conserved cysteine through the conserved F or W. Each record gives: clone size, D gene, J gene, V gene, CDR3 protein, CDR3 DNA. A D gene is named only where the DNA matches it firmly. Some rows have no size entry. The others give once, few or many, or a class for an expanded clone.

>NA|NA|TRBJ2-3|TRBV9
CASGGGATTDTQYF
TGTGCCAGCGGCGGCGGGGCGACTACAGATACGCAGTATTTT
>NA|NA|TRBJ2-7|TRBV2
CASSDTYEQYF
TGTGCCAGCAGTGACACCTACGAGCAGTACTTC
>NA|NA|TRBJ2-5|TRBV2
CASSSSGSTSETQYF
TGTGCCAGCAGCTCCTCGGGGAGCACCTCGGAGACCCAGTACTTC
>NA|TRBD2|TRBJ2-3|TRBV30
CAWTLGLAGPTDTQYF
TGTGCCTGGACCCTTGGACTAGCGGGACCTACAGATACGCAGTATTTT
>once|TRBD2|TRBJ2-7|TRBV27
CASSWTSGSYEQYF
TGTGCCAGCAGTTGGACTAGCGGGAGCTACGAGCAGTACTTC
>NA|NA|TRBJ2-1|TRBV4-1
CASSRFRRASYNEQFF
TGCGCCAGCAGCAGATTTAGGCGAGCATCCTACAATGAGCAGTTCTTC
>NA|NA|TRBJ1-4|TRBV5-6
CASSYPTGSEKLFF
TGTGCCAGCAGCTACCCGACAGGTAGCGAAAAACTGTTTTTT
>NA|NA|TRBJ2-3|TRBV9
CASSGSGSTDTQYF
TGTGCCAGCAGCGGAAGCGGTAGCACAGATACGCAGTATTTT
>NA|NA|TRBJ1-1|TRBV27
CASSFDTLNTEAFF
TGTGCCAGCAGTTTCGACACCTTGAACACTGAAGCTTTCTTT
>once|NA|TRBJ1-2|TRBV29-1
CSVEDIRDYGYTF
TGCAGCGTTGAAGACATAAGAGACTATGGCTACACCTTC
>NA|TRBD2|TRBJ2-3|TRBV11-2
CASSVSGRAQYF
TGTGCCAGCAGCGTTAGCGGGAGGGCGCAGTATTTT
>few|NA|TRBJ2-7|TRBV6-1
CASSPAYEQYF
TGTGCCAGCAGCCCAGCCTACGAGCAGTACTTC
>NA|TRBD1|TRBJ2-7|TRBV7-9
CASSQSRDSNYEQYF
TGTGCCAGCAGCCAAAGCCGGGACAGCAACTACGAGCAGTACTTC
>few|TRBD1|TRBJ1-6|TRBV5-6
CASSAVTGELASPLHF
TGTGCCAGCAGCGCGGTCACAGGGGAACTGGCTTCACCCCTCCACTTT
>NA|NA|TRBJ2-2|TRBV6-5
CASSYHGGTGELFF
TGTGCCAGCAGTTACCACGGGGGCACCGGGGAGCTGTTTTTT
>NA|TRBD2|TRBJ2-7|TRBV13
CASSFQREGEDEQYF
TGTGCCAGCAGTTTCCAGCGGGAGGGCGAGGACGAGCAGTACTTC
>NA|NA|TRBJ2-7|TRBV13
CASSVTRSYEQYF
TGTGCCAGCAGCGTGACCAGATCCTACGAGCAGTACTTC
>NA|TRBD1|TRBJ1-1|TRBV6-5
CASAGTGGSTEAFF
TGTGCCAGCGCTGGGACAGGGGGGAGCACTGAAGCTTTCTTT
>NA|TRBD2|TRBJ2-1|TRBV2
CASTQMAGADNEQFF
TGTGCCAGCACCCAGATGGCGGGAGCAGACAATGAGCAGTTCTTC
>NA|NA|TRBJ2-7|TRBV4-1
CASSQDERYEQYF
TGCGCCAGCAGCCAAGATGAGCGTTACGAGCAGTACTTC
>NA|NA|TRBJ2-7|TRBV15
CATKVGTDSYEQYF
TGTGCCACCAAGGTAGGAACGGACTCCTACGAGCAGTACTTC
>NA|NA|TRBJ2-1|TRBV6-1
CASSDNDSLEFNEQFF
TGTGCCAGCAGTGATAACGACAGCCTAGAATTTAATGAGCAGTTCTTC
>once|NA|TRBJ2-4|TRBV6-1
CASTTAYQGGNIQYF
TGTGCCAGCACCACCGCATATCAGGGGGGAAACATTCAGTACTTC
>NA|NA|TRBJ2-3|TRBV21-1
CASSKVQGPLTDTQYF
TGTGCCAGCAGCAAGGTACAGGGGCCCCTCACAGATACGCAGTATTTT
>NA|NA|TRBJ2-3|TRBV27
CASSLARRSTDTQYF
TGTGCCAGCAGTTTAGCCCGTAGAAGCACAGATACGCAGTATTTT
>NA|TRBD1|TRBJ2-3|TRBV27
CASSLTPGQGRTDTQYF
TGTGCCAGCAGTCTTACCCCGGGACAGGGGAGGACAGATACGCAGTATTTT
>NA|NA|TRBJ2-3|TRBV7-3
CASSLVRTDTQYF
TGTGCCAGCAGCTTAGTCAGGACAGATACGCAGTATTTT
>NA|TRBD2|TRBJ2-5|TRBV7-2
CASSPGTSGATQETQYF
TGTGCCAGCAGCCCCGGGACTAGCGGGGCGACCCAAGAGACCCAGTACTTC
>NA|NA|TRBJ1-2|TRBV7-9
CASSSDYGYTF
TGTGCCAGCAGCTCAGACTATGGCTACACCTTC
>NA|TRBD1|TRBJ2-2|TRBV5-6
CASSHRQGTGELFF
TGTGCCAGCAGTCACAGACAGGGCACCGGGGAGCTGTTTTTT
>NA|TRBD1|TRBJ1-4|TRBV13
CASSSRSGTGEDREKLFF
TGTGCCAGCAGCTCGCGCTCCGGGACAGGGGAGGATAGAGAAAAACTGTTTTTT
>NA|NA|TRBJ1-6|TRBV10-2
CASSDVMDLYNSPLHF
TGCGCCAGCAGTGATGTCATGGACCTATATAATTCACCCCTCCACTTT
>large|NA|TRBJ1-3|TRBV5-1
CASSLISGNTIYF
TGCGCCAGCAGCTTGATATCTGGAAACACCATATATTTT
>NA|NA|TRBJ2-7|TRBV6-5
CASSADRRELCEQYF
TGTGCCAGCAGTGCCGACAGGAGAGAGCTTTGCGAGCAGTACTTC
>NA|NA|TRBJ2-1|TRBV9
CASSVGSSLYNEQFF
TGTGCCAGCAGCGTAGGATCTAGCCTCTACAATGAGCAGTTCTTC
>NA|NA|TRBJ1-5|TRBV7-9
CASSGPGTTSGAQHF
TGTGCCAGCAGCGGCCCGGGGACCACCTCCGGGGCCCAGCATTTT
>NA|TRBD1|TRBJ2-2|TRBV9
CASSTTGGTGELFF
TGTGCCAGCAGCACGACAGGGGGGACCGGGGAGCTGTTTTTT
>NA|TRBD2|TRBJ2-3|TRBV9
CASSLIAGGLTSTDTQYF
TGTGCCAGCAGCCTCATAGCGGGGGGGCTGACTAGCACAGATACGCAGTATTTT
>NA|NA|TRBJ2-2|TRBV30
CAWSGLNTGELFF
TGTGCCTGGAGTGGCCTGAACACCGGGGAGCTGTTTTTT
>NA|TRBD1|TRBJ2-7|TRBV7-2
CASSSRQGRYEQYF
TGTGCCAGCAGCTCCCGACAGGGGCGTTACGAGCAGTACTTC